One and the same sample provided the 12 T cell receptor beta chains below, sequenced in a study of PD-1 blockade in classical Hodgkin lymphoma. Every patient experienced relapse after autologous stem cell transplantation, and brentuximab vedotin exposure varied. The table came from immunoSEQ multiplex PCR; TCRdb's copy has only in-frame clones and leaves some out. Counted here are around 91,000 clones, 81% occurring once; the ten biggest clones make up about 15%. The sequences come from peripheral blood mononuclear cells (PBMCs), collected before the second cycle of nivolumab. The receptors here all came from a human donor with classical Hodgkin lymphoma.

V usage is TRBV7-6 and J usage is TRBJ2-7, with D perhaps given as TRBD1 or TRBD2 (5 bases each). CDR3 length: 15 amino acids. The germline CDR1 and CDR2 sequences are SGHVS and FNYEAQ. V was trimmed by 5 bases and J by 2 bases, leaving 16 bases between them. CDR3 residues: CASSPRRDLTYEQYF. In nucleotides, the CDR3 is TGTGCCAGCAGCCCCCGCCGGGACCTAACCTACGAGCAGTACTTC.

The V call is TRBV2, the J call TRBJ2-1, with 10 bases matching TRBD2. Germline lookup yields CDR1 SNHLY and CDR2 FYNNEI. This CDR3 spans 15 amino acids. V trimming: 4 bases; J trimming: 1 base; junction bases outside the gene matches: 1. CDR3 DNA: TGTGCCAGCAGTGGAGCGGGAGGGTCCTACAATGAGCAGTTCTTC. This translates into CASSGAGGSYNEQFF.

The chain recombines TRBV7-3 with TRBJ2-3; 9 bases align to TRBD1. The V segment lost 5 bases and the J segment 2 bases; nucleotides outside the gene matches: 8. Germline V gene sequence: CDR1 SGHTA, CDR2 FQGTGA. CDR3 length: 16 amino acids. The CDR3: CASSALGQGNTDTQYF. CDR3 coding DNA: TGTGCCAGCAGCGCACTAGGACAGGGGAACACAGATACGCAGTATTTT. The whole variable domain, remainder taken from reference TRBV7-3 and TRBJ2-3, is GAGVSQTPSNKVTEKGKYVELRCDPISGHTALYWYRQSLGQGPEFLIYFQGTGAADDSGLPNDRFFAVRPEGSVSTLKIQRTERGDSAVYLCASSALGQGNTDTQYFGPGTRLTVL.

The J gene is TRBJ2-2, the V gene TRBV11-2; D unclear. The CDR3 has 14 residues. CDR1 is SGHAT, CDR2 FQNNGV, per germline. Trimming pared 5 bases from V and 6 bases from J, leaving 13 bases between. In nucleotides, the CDR3 is TGTGCCAGCAGCCCCGCTTCTGCCGCCGGGGAGCTGTTTTTT. This codes for CASSPASAAGELFF.

The chain links TRBV6-4 to TRBJ2-1, with 7 bases lining up with TRBD1. Germline CDR1 reads MRHNA; CDR2 reads SNTAGT. The J segment lost 0 bases and the V segment lost 5 bases, leaving 4 bases of the junction unmatched. The length of the CDR3 is 15 residues. The DNA for the CDR3 is TGTGCCAGCAGTCCGACAGGGAGCTCCTACAATGAGCAGTTCTTC. Translated, it gives CASSPTGSSYNEQFF.

The gene calls are TRBV28 and TRBJ2-7; 9 bases line up with TRBD2. V was pared by 3 bases and J by 4 bases, with 4 bases of the junction left unmatched. Germline loops: CDR1 MDHEN, CDR2 SYDVKM. This CDR3 region has 14 residues. In nucleotides, the CDR3 is TGTGCCAGCAGTTTCTCTAGCGGGAAGTACGAGCAGTACTTC. This translates into CASSFSSGKYEQYF.

The chain links TRBV29-1 to TRBJ1-1; D unresolved. The CDR3 is made up of 13 amino acids. CDR1 is SQVTM, CDR2 ANQGSEA, per germline. Trimming stripped 8 bases from V and 6 bases from J, with 19 bases between. Here the CDR3 reads CSTEAEYGSEAFF. The CDR3 bases are TGCAGCACAGAAGCGGAGTACGGCTCTGAAGCTTTCTTT.

This rearrangement joins TRBV11-2 to TRBJ2-5, with D unresolved. Germline CDR1 and CDR2: SGHAT and FQNNGV. This CDR3 is built from 14 residues. V lost 5 bases and J lost 9, with 19 bases in between. CDR3 DNA: TGTGCCAGCAGCGCGACTCTGTCCCTTGGGGCCCAGTACTTC. It translates to CASSATLSLGAQYF.

This chain connects TRBV11-2 to TRBJ1-2, with D hard to call. V was pared by 5 bases and J by 3 bases, with 10 bases between. Germline V gene lookup returns CDR1 SGHAT and CDR2 FQNNGV. The CDR3 runs to 13 residues. The DNA for the CDR3 is TGTGCCAGCAGCGTAGGTGGAGACTATGGCTACACCTTC. Its translation is CASSVGGDYGYTF.

This clone occurred a few times. V usage is TRBV11-2 and J usage is TRBJ2-1; 12 bases map to TRBD2. V was pared by 2 bases and J by 8 bases, with 7 bases of the junction left unmatched. The CDR3 runs to 16 residues. CDR1 SGHAT and CDR2 FQNNGV come from the germline V gene. CDR3 region: CASSLLTSGSGDEQFF. The CDR3 nucleotides read TGTGCCAGCAGCTTATTGACTAGCGGGAGTGGGGATGAGCAGTTCTTC.

The J gene is TRBJ1-5, the V gene TRBV6-1, with TRBD1 matching over 7 bases. Germline V gene sequence: CDR1 MNHNS, CDR2 SASEGT. This CDR3 is 15 amino acids long. V lost 4 bases and J lost 7; bases outside the gene matches: 10. The CDR3, as DNA: TGTGCCAGCAGTGGGGGGACAGACGGTCGCCAGCCCCAGCATTTT. Translation gives CASSGGTDGRQPQHF.

The chain uses TRBV18 and TRBJ2-5, with a weak D call TRBD2 (6 bases). The CDR3 is made up of 14 amino acids. The germline gives CDR1 KGHSH, CDR2 LQKENI. V was cut by 6 bases and J by 2 bases, with 13 bases left in between. The CDR3 DNA is TGTGCCAGCTCGCCGGGACTGGTACAAGAGACCCAGTACTTC. Its translation: CASSPGLVQETQYF.